A single T cell receptor (beta chain) is shown here with its context. This entry comes from a study of blood T cell repertoires in COVID-19. Overall study: From the United States, Italy and Spain came samples of acute and convalescent COVID-19. The analysed material was cDNA or gDNA that came from T cells, B-cell-depleted T cells, or PBMCs.

In the original workflow: Reference gene primer amplification gave nucleated cell count estimates. Some clones are missing from TCRdb's copy, which holds only in-frame ones; the method was immunoSEQ multiplex PCR. V, J and clone size are taken as reported in that table, and D and trimming were inferred from the DNA itself. The sample comprises 40,000 to 60,000 clones, 79% of which are singletons, and about 25% rests with the top ten. This CDR3 region has 15 residues. The V gene's germline CDR1 is SEHNR and CDR2 FQNEAQ (reference sequence). Trimming pared 3 bases from V and 5 bases from J, leaving 14 bases between.

This clonotype originated in a man in his 70s with acute or convalescent COVID-19. V gene TRBV7-9 combines with J gene TRBJ1-5; D unclear. Sequenced sample: peripheral blood. The CDR3 sequence: CASSFGGSVDQPQHF. The CDR3 DNA reads as TGTGCCAGCAGCTTTGGAGGGTCCGTGGATCAGCCCCAGCATTTT.